Described below is a single T cell receptor beta chain sequence and its context. What it recognizes is unknown. Germline CDR1 reads PRHDT; CDR2 reads FYEKMQ (reference sequence). CDR3 length equals 12 residues. Trimming left V 8 bases short and J 1 base short, with 9 bases between. This sample was included in a study of cytomegalovirus exposure and HLA in healthy donors. Study conclusions and caveats: A further, later analysis showed that HLA-associated TCR beta chains (compared with equally common others) were more clonally expanded. Only CMV serostatus was available as immune exposure information.

PCR was performed using 60 Vbeta and 13 Jbeta primers. Profiled with immunoSEQ multiplex PCR; TCRdb holds only in-frame clones, not every one. The top ten hold under 10% of the sample, which has 140,000 to 150,000 clones, almost 85% seen once. The material sequenced was PBMCs. V usage is TRBV13 and J usage is TRBJ2-7; D not certain. This receptor was identified in a woman aged 55-70 years in good health and CMV-seropositive. CDR3 sequence reads: CASRYASYEQYF. The DNA for the CDR3 is TGTGCCAGCCGCTACGCGTCCTACGAGCAGTACTTC.